The 4 T cell receptor beta chains listed next were all sequenced from one sample in a study of blood T cell repertoires in COVID-19. This table comes from immunoSEQ multiplex PCR, and its TCRdb copy is limited to in-frame clones, with some not included. The table lists 150,000 or so clones, 80% of them singletons. Sequenced input: peripheral blood. The receptors shown here come from a man between 60 and 70 years old with acute or convalescent COVID-19.

The CDR3: CASSPTGAQANIQYF. The CDR3 coding sequence is TGTGCCAGCAGCCCTACAGGGGCGCAAGCAAACATTCAGTACTTC. The rearrangement joins TRBV4-2 to TRBJ2-4, with 7 bases lining up with TRBD1. This CDR3 is built from 15 residues. Germline V gene lookup returns CDR1 LGHNA and CDR2 YNFKEQ. The J segment lost 6 bases and the V segment lost 4 bases, leaving 9 bases of the junction unmatched.

The V gene is TRBV5-6, the J gene TRBJ1-6; D possibly corresponds to TRBD1 (5 bases). The V end was cut by 0 bases, the J end by 1 base, with 11 bases between. The CDR3 totals 17 residues. The germline gives CDR1 SGHDT, CDR2 YYEEEE. The CDR3 region has the DNA TGTGCCAGCAGCTTGGTTCAGGGTGCGTCCTATAATTCACCCCTCCACTTT. Translating it yields CASSLVQGASYNSPLHF.

This clone was seen a single time. This sequence joins TRBV5-1 and TRBJ2-2; D possibly corresponds to TRBD1 (6 bases). This CDR3 has 15 amino acids. Germline loops: CDR1 SGHRS, CDR2 YFSETQ. With 0 bases removed from V and 6 bases from J, the gap between germline ends came to 12 bases. The CDR3 DNA sequence: TGCGCCAGCAGCTTGGCCTATGGGGGCCCCGGGGAGCTGTTTTTT. It encodes CASSLAYGGPGELFF.

This clone came up a few times. The chain is built from TRBV20-1 and TRBJ1-2; TRBD1 agrees at 12 bases. The V segment lost 3 bases and the J segment 4 bases; nucleotides outside the gene matches: 3. The CDR3 contains 14 residues. Per the germline V gene, CDR1 is DFQATT and CDR2 is SNEGSKA (reference sequence). CDR3 in amino acids: CSASPGQGAYGYTF. DNA for the CDR3: TGCAGTGCTAGTCCGGGACAGGGGGCCTATGGCTACACCTTC.